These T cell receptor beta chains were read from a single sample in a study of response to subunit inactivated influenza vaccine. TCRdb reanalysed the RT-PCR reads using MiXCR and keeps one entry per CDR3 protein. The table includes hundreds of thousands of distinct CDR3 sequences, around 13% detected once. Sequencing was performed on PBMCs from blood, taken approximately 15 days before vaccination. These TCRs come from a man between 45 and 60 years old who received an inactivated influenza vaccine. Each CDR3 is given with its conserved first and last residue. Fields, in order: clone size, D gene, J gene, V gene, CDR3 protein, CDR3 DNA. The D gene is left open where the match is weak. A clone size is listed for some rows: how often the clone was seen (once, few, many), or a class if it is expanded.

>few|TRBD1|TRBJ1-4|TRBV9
CASSPRGLSGEKLFF
TGTGCCAGCAGCCCCAGGGGGCTAAGTGGTGAAAAACTGTTTTTT
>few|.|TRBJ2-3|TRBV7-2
CASSFGVDTDTQYF
TGTGCCAGCAGCTTCGGAGTGGACACAGATACGCAGTATTTT
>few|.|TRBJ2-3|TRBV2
CASSGGFGPTDTQYF
TGTGCCAGCAGTGGAGGGTTTGGCCCCACAGATACGCAGTATTTT
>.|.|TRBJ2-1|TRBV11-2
CASSLERANEQFF
TGTGCCAGCAGCTTAGAAAGGGCCAATGAGCAGTTCTTC
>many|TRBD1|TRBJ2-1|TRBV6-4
CASSDFSTGGNEQFF
TGTGCCAGCAGTGACTTTTCCACAGGGGGCAATGAGCAGTTCTTC
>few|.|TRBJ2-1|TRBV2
CASSSRRLGQYNEQFF
TGTGCCAGCAGTTCCCGTCGATTAGGGCAGTACAATGAGCAGTTCTTC
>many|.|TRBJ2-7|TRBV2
CASSGYEQYF
TGTGCCAGCAGTGGCTACGAGCAGTACTTC
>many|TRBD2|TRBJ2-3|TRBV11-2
CASSYVLAGDTQYF
TGTGCCAGCAGCTACGTCCTAGCGGGAGATACGCAGTATTTT
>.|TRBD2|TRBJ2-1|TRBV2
CASSEGRTSLNEQFF
TGTGCCAGCAGTGAGGGTAGGACTAGCCTCAATGAGCAGTTCTTC
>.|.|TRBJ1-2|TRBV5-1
CASSTGPVGNYGYTF
TGCGCCAGCAGTACTGGACCGGTCGGTAACTATGGCTACACCTTC
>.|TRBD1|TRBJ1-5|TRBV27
CASMTGGGNQPQHF
TGTGCCAGCATGACAGGGGGCGGCAATCAGCCCCAGCATTTT
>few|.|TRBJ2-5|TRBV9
CASSPNWGQETQYF
TGTGCCAGCAGCCCGAATTGGGGCCAAGAGACCCAGTACTTC
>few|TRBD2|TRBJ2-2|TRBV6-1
CASCSSGGATGELFF
TGTGCCAGCTGCTCTAGCGGGGGGGCCACCGGGGAGCTGTTTTTT
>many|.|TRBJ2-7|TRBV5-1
CASSPGTSTEQYF
TGCGCCAGCAGCCCCGGCACTAGCACCGAGCAGTACTTC
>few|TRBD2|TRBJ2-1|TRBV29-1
CSVLWRRLASNEQFF
TGCAGCGTCCTCTGGAGGAGACTAGCGTCCAATGAGCAGTTCTTC
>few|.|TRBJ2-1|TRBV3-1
CASSQELWENEQFF
TGTGCCAGCAGCCAAGAATTGTGGGAAAATGAGCAGTTCTTC
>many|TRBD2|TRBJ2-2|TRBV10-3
CAISATSGGVTGELFF
TGTGCCATCAGTGCGACTAGCGGGGGGGTGACCGGGGAGCTGTTTTTT
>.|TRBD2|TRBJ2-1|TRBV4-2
CASSQDGPSGSYEQFF
TGTGCCAGCAGCCAAGATGGGCCTAGCGGGAGTTATGAGCAGTTCTTC
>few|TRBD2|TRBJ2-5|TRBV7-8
CATYTGTSGPQETQYF
TGTGCCACTTATACCGGGACTAGCGGGCCCCAAGAGACCCAGTACTTC
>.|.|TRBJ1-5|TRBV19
CASSIRASNQPQHF
TGTGCCAGTAGTATCCGGGCCAGCAATCAGCCCCAGCATTTT
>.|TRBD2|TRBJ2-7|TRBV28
CACSGRLYEQYF
TGTGCCTGCAGCGGGAGACTGTACGAGCAGTACTTC
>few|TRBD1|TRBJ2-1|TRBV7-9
CASSPTTGARSYNEQFF
TGTGCCAGCAGCCCCACGACAGGGGCACGCTCCTACAATGAGCAGTTCTTC
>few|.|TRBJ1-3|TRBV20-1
CSALVGEGNTIYF
TGCAGTGCTCTAGTCGGGGAAGGAAACACCATATATTTT
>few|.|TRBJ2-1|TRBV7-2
CASSPPLRGLPSDEQFF
TGTGCCAGCAGCCCCCCATTACGGGGGCTTCCATCGGATGAGCAGTTCTTC
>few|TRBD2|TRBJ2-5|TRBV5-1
CASSLAVSGGNQETQYF
TGCGCCAGCAGCTTGGCCGTCAGCGGGGGAAACCAAGAGACCCAGTACTTC
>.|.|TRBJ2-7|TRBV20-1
CSASRLTGSYEQYF
TGCAGTGCTAGTAGATTGACAGGATCGTACGAGCAGTACTTC
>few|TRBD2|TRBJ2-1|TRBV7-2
CASERTSGKHEQFF
TGTGCCTCCGAGAGGACTAGCGGGAAGCATGAGCAGTTCTTC
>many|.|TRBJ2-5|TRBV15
CATSRDRAGLETQYF
TGTGCCACCAGCAGAGATCGGGCAGGGCTAGAGACCCAGTACTTC
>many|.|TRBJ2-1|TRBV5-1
CASSLAVDNEQFF
TGCGCCAGCAGCTTGGCGGTCGACAATGAGCAGTTCTTC
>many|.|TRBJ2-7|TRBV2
CASSQDTSHLYEQYF
TGTGCCAGCAGTCAGGACACGAGCCATCTATACGAGCAGTACTTC
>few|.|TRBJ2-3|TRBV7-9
CASSLTAQYF
TGTGCCAGCAGCTTAACGGCGCAGTATTTT
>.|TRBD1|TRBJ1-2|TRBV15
CATSTRTGHGYTF
TGTGCCACCAGCACCAGGACAGGGCATGGCTACACCTTC
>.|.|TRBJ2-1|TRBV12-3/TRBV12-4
CASSFVTDPYNEQFF
TGTGCCAGCAGTTTTGTCACAGACCCCTACAATGAGCAGTTCTTC
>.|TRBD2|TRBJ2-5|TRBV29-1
CSVGRGREAQYF
TGCAGCGTTGGACGGGGCCGGGAGGCCCAGTACTTC
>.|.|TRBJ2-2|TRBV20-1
CSASLPTGELFF
TGCAGTGCTAGCCTACCCACCGGGGAGCTGTTTTTT
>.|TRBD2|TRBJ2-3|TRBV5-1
CASRTTSGPDTQYF
TGCGCCAGCCGCACCACTAGCGGGCCAGATACGCAGTATTTT